These T cell receptor beta chains were read from a single sample in a study of vaccination and CD4 T cells after COVID-19. TCRdb re-derived calls from the PCR reads in MiXCR, one entry per CDR3 protein. The repertoire includes about 13,000 distinct CDR3 sequences, around 38% of them detected once, and 7.5% to 10% sits in the top ten. Their antigen targets remain unknown. The sample was CD4+ T cells from blood, cultured in vitro, taken after SARS-CoV-2 vaccination. These receptors were taken from a human donor who had recovered from COVID-19. The CDR3 runs from the conserved cysteine through the conserved F or W. A D gene is named only where the DNA matches it firmly. Rows give clone size only sometimes, using once, few, many, or a class for an expanded clone.

cdr3_length: 14
v_call: TRBV6-5
d_call: TRBD1
j_call: TRBJ2-7
clone_size: -
cdr3_aa: CASSSNQGAYEQYF
cdr3_nt: TGTGCCAGCAGTTCGAATCAGGGGGCATACGAGCAGTACTTC

cdr3_length: 15
v_call: TRBV6-2/TRBV6-3
d_call: TRBD1
j_call: TRBJ1-1
clone_size: -
cdr3_aa: CASSYRQGVNTEAFF
cdr3_nt: TGTGCCAGCAGTTACAGACAGGGGGTGAATACTGAAGCTTTCTTT

cdr3_length: 14
v_call: TRBV5-1
d_call: -
j_call: TRBJ1-1
clone_size: few
cdr3_aa: CASSKDRLNTEAFF
cdr3_nt: TGCGCCAGCAGCAAAGACAGACTGAACACTGAAGCTTTCTTT

cdr3_length: 15
v_call: TRBV7-9
d_call: -
j_call: TRBJ1-1
clone_size: -
cdr3_aa: CASSLEAGLDTEAFF
cdr3_nt: TGTGCCAGCAGCTTAGAGGCCGGTCTCGACACTGAAGCTTTCTTT

cdr3_length: 13
v_call: TRBV20-1
d_call: -
j_call: TRBJ2-7
clone_size: -
cdr3_aa: CSVPVLRTYEQYF
cdr3_nt: TGCAGTGTCCCCGTCTTGAGGACCTACGAGCAGTACTTC

cdr3_length: 16
v_call: TRBV4-2
d_call: -
j_call: TRBJ1-6
clone_size: few
cdr3_aa: CASSHLMEQKNSPLHF
cdr3_nt: TGTGCCAGCAGCCACCTTATGGAACAGAAGAATTCACCCCTCCACTTT

cdr3_length: 15
v_call: TRBV7-2
d_call: -
j_call: TRBJ2-2
clone_size: few
cdr3_aa: CASSLGRLNTGELFF
cdr3_nt: TGTGCCAGCAGCTTAGGGCGGTTAAACACCGGGGAGCTGTTTTTT

cdr3_length: 15
v_call: TRBV6-1
d_call: TRBD1
j_call: TRBJ2-7
clone_size: few
cdr3_aa: CASSEVGQGMDEQYF
cdr3_nt: TGTGCCAGCAGTGAAGTCGGACAGGGCATGGACGAGCAGTACTTC

cdr3_length: 18
v_call: TRBV6-1
d_call: TRBD1
j_call: TRBJ2-2
clone_size: -
cdr3_aa: CASRMLNRDRGNTGELFF
cdr3_nt: TGTGCCAGCAGGATGCTGAACCGGGACAGGGGAAACACCGGGGAGCTGTTTTTT

cdr3_length: 18
v_call: TRBV28
d_call: TRBD1
j_call: TRBJ1-5
clone_size: once
cdr3_aa: CASSTRGQGAYSNQPQHF
cdr3_nt: TGTGCCAGCAGTACGCGAGGACAGGGGGCTTATAGCAATCAGCCCCAGCATTTT

cdr3_length: 15
v_call: TRBV7-2
d_call: TRBD1
j_call: TRBJ1-2
clone_size: -
cdr3_aa: CASSLERQGMYGYTF
cdr3_nt: TGTGCCAGCAGCTTAGAGAGACAGGGGATGTACGGCTACACCTTC

cdr3_length: 17
v_call: TRBV2
d_call: TRBD2
j_call: TRBJ2-5
clone_size: few
cdr3_aa: CASSLLWTSGRGETQYF
cdr3_nt: TGTGCCAGCAGTTTACTCTGGACTAGCGGGAGGGGAGAGACCCAGTACTTC

cdr3_length: 14
v_call: TRBV6-1
d_call: -
j_call: TRBJ2-3
clone_size: -
cdr3_aa: CASRQGLGSDTQYF
cdr3_nt: TGTGCCAGCAGGCAGGGGCTTGGCTCGGATACGCAGTATTTT

cdr3_length: 12
v_call: TRBV6-1
d_call: TRBD1
j_call: TRBJ2-3
clone_size: few
cdr3_aa: CASRTGTGTQYF
cdr3_nt: TGTGCCAGCCGTACCGGGACAGGGACGCAGTATTTT

cdr3_length: 15
v_call: TRBV5-4
d_call: TRBD1
j_call: TRBJ1-2
clone_size: few
cdr3_aa: CASSRGQGVDYGYTF
cdr3_nt: TGTGCCAGCAGCCGAGGACAGGGTGTCGACTATGGCTACACCTTC

cdr3_length: 14
v_call: TRBV20-1
d_call: -
j_call: TRBJ2-3
clone_size: medium-sized
cdr3_aa: CSARSTLHTDTQYF
cdr3_nt: TGCAGTGCTAGAAGCACCCTTCACACAGATACGCAGTATTTT

cdr3_length: 11
v_call: TRBV4-3
d_call: -
j_call: TRBJ2-1
clone_size: -
cdr3_aa: CASSQEGEQFF
cdr3_nt: TGCGCCAGCAGCCAAGAGGGGGAGCAGTTCTTC

cdr3_length: 18
v_call: TRBV19
d_call: -
j_call: TRBJ1-1
clone_size: -
cdr3_aa: CTSSMFSVGFPMNTEAFF
cdr3_nt: TGTACCAGTAGTATGTTCTCGGTGGGGTTCCCCATGAACACTGAAGCTTTCTTT

cdr3_length: 13
v_call: TRBV4-1
d_call: -
j_call: TRBJ2-7
clone_size: -
cdr3_aa: CASSQDPSGRRYF
cdr3_nt: TGCGCCAGCAGCCAAGACCCTTCGGGACGCCGGTACTTC

cdr3_length: 11
v_call: TRBV7-9
d_call: -
j_call: TRBJ2-5
clone_size: -
cdr3_aa: CASSRTETQYF
cdr3_nt: TGTGCCAGCAGCCGGACGGAGACCCAGTACTTC

cdr3_length: 14
v_call: TRBV10-3
d_call: -
j_call: TRBJ2-7
clone_size: -
cdr3_aa: CAISEGRSSYEQYF
cdr3_nt: TGTGCCATCAGTGAGGGCCGGAGCTCCTACGAGCAGTACTTC

cdr3_length: 13
v_call: TRBV20-1
d_call: -
j_call: TRBJ1-2
clone_size: few
cdr3_aa: CSARRTANYGYTF
cdr3_nt: TGCAGTGCGAGAAGGACGGCTAACTATGGCTACACCTTC

cdr3_length: 14
v_call: TRBV2
d_call: -
j_call: TRBJ2-5
clone_size: -
cdr3_aa: CASGRDQGMETQYF
cdr3_nt: TGTGCCAGCGGCCGGGACCAGGGAATGGAGACCCAGTACTTC

cdr3_length: 16
v_call: TRBV15
d_call: TRBD1
j_call: TRBJ2-2
clone_size: -
cdr3_aa: CATSRGTGAHTGELFF
cdr3_nt: TGTGCCACCAGCAGAGGGACAGGGGCCCACACCGGGGAGCTGTTTTTT

cdr3_length: 13
v_call: TRBV19
d_call: TRBD1
j_call: TRBJ2-7
clone_size: -
cdr3_aa: CASSADRGYEQYF
cdr3_nt: TGTGCCAGTAGTGCCGACAGGGGATACGAGCAGTACTTC

cdr3_length: 14
v_call: TRBV11-3
d_call: -
j_call: TRBJ1-1
clone_size: -
cdr3_aa: CASSAGRPEAEAFF
cdr3_nt: TGTGCCAGCAGCGCGGGACGGCCCGAAGCTGAAGCTTTCTTT

cdr3_length: 13
v_call: TRBV20-1
d_call: TRBD1
j_call: TRBJ2-7
clone_size: few
cdr3_aa: CSASRDRGREQYF
cdr3_nt: TGCAGTGCTAGTAGAGACAGGGGGCGCGAGCAGTACTTC

cdr3_length: 16
v_call: TRBV6-1
d_call: TRBD1
j_call: TRBJ1-2
clone_size: -
cdr3_aa: CASSRQGAIVASGYTF
cdr3_nt: TGTGCCAGCAGTCGACAGGGGGCAATCGTAGCTAGCGGCTACACCTTC

cdr3_length: 14
v_call: TRBV2
d_call: -
j_call: TRBJ1-5
clone_size: few
cdr3_aa: CASSARYSNQPQHF
cdr3_nt: TGTGCCAGCAGTGCTAGATATAGCAATCAGCCCCAGCATTTT

cdr3_length: 12
v_call: TRBV28
d_call: -
j_call: TRBJ2-2
clone_size: few
cdr3_aa: CASSSPIGELFF
cdr3_nt: TGTGCCAGCAGTTCCCCGATCGGGGAGCTGTTTTTT

cdr3_length: 16
v_call: TRBV20-1
d_call: -
j_call: TRBJ2-3
clone_size: few
cdr3_aa: CSAGKRGARSTDTQYF
cdr3_nt: TGCAGTGCTGGAAAACGCGGGGCTAGGAGCACAGATACGCAGTATTTT

cdr3_length: 16
v_call: TRBV5-4
d_call: -
j_call: TRBJ2-2
clone_size: few
cdr3_aa: CASSPITGRDTGELFF
cdr3_nt: TGTGCCAGCAGCCCTATCACAGGGAGGGACACCGGGGAGCTGTTTTTT

cdr3_length: 15
v_call: TRBV6-2/TRBV6-3
d_call: -
j_call: TRBJ2-2
clone_size: few
cdr3_aa: CASSPRGGGTGELFF
cdr3_nt: TGTGCCAGCAGCCCTCGGGGTGGAGGGACCGGGGAGCTGTTTTTT

cdr3_length: 17
v_call: TRBV6-1
d_call: TRBD1
j_call: TRBJ1-6
clone_size: -
cdr3_aa: CASSANSRDRHNSPLHF
cdr3_nt: TGTGCCAGCAGTGCAAACTCCAGGGACAGACATAATTCACCCCTCCACTTT

cdr3_length: 15
v_call: TRBV15
d_call: TRBD1
j_call: TRBJ2-1
clone_size: -
cdr3_aa: CASSRGQTSYNEQFF
cdr3_nt: TGTGCCAGCAGCCGGGGACAGACTTCCTACAATGAGCAGTTCTTC

cdr3_length: 14
v_call: TRBV7-2
d_call: -
j_call: TRBJ2-1
clone_size: few
cdr3_aa: CASSPSTRNDEQFF
cdr3_nt: TGTGCCAGCAGTCCAAGTACTAGGAACGATGAGCAGTTCTTC

cdr3_length: 17
v_call: TRBV10-3
d_call: TRBD1
j_call: TRBJ2-6
clone_size: few
cdr3_aa: CAISGDRVNSGANVLTF
cdr3_nt: TGTGCCATCAGTGGGGACAGGGTGAACTCTGGGGCCAACGTCCTGACTTTC

cdr3_length: 15
v_call: TRBV5-1
d_call: TRBD1
j_call: TRBJ2-1
clone_size: -
cdr3_aa: CASSSGQGEYNEQFF
cdr3_nt: TGCGCCAGCAGCTCGGGACAGGGAGAGTACAATGAGCAGTTCTTC

cdr3_length: 12
v_call: TRBV7-7
d_call: -
j_call: TRBJ2-2
clone_size: -
cdr3_aa: CASSSNPGELFF
cdr3_nt: TGTGCCAGCAGCTCTAACCCAGGGGAGCTGTTTTTT

cdr3_length: 15
v_call: TRBV7-6
d_call: TRBD1
j_call: TRBJ2-3
clone_size: -
cdr3_aa: CASSLEGTGTDTQYF
cdr3_nt: TGTGCCAGCAGCTTAGAGGGGACAGGCACAGATACGCAGTATTTT

cdr3_length: 14
v_call: TRBV20-1
d_call: TRBD2
j_call: TRBJ2-7
clone_size: few
cdr3_aa: CSVGTSGTDYEQYF
cdr3_nt: TGCAGTGTCGGGACTAGCGGGACGGACTACGAGCAGTACTTC

cdr3_length: 12
v_call: TRBV18
d_call: -
j_call: TRBJ1-5
clone_size: -
cdr3_aa: CASSPSNQPQHF
cdr3_nt: TGTGCCAGCTCACCCAGCAATCAGCCCCAGCATTTT

cdr3_length: 16
v_call: TRBV18
d_call: TRBD1
j_call: TRBJ1-5
clone_size: once
cdr3_aa: CASSPLDRGRDQPQHF
cdr3_nt: TGTGCCAGCTCACCCCTAGACAGGGGCCGAGATCAGCCCCAGCATTTT

cdr3_length: 11
v_call: TRBV19
d_call: -
j_call: TRBJ2-3
clone_size: -
cdr3_aa: CASSLGHTQYF
cdr3_nt: TGTGCCAGTAGTCTCGGACATACGCAGTATTTT

cdr3_length: 17
v_call: TRBV4-1
d_call: TRBD2
j_call: TRBJ2-2
clone_size: -
cdr3_aa: CASSSWTSGRWTGELFF
cdr3_nt: TGCGCCAGCAGCTCCTGGACTAGCGGGAGATGGACCGGGGAGCTGTTTTTT

cdr3_length: 14
v_call: TRBV19
d_call: TRBD1
j_call: TRBJ2-7
clone_size: -
cdr3_aa: CASSPGQVSYEQYF
cdr3_nt: TGTGCCAGTAGCCCGGGACAGGTATCCTACGAGCAGTACTTC

cdr3_length: 14
v_call: TRBV29-1
d_call: TRBD1
j_call: TRBJ2-7
clone_size: once
cdr3_aa: CSVDPGQGMSEQYF
cdr3_nt: TGCAGCGTAGATCCGGGACAGGGGATGTCCGAGCAGTACTTC

cdr3_length: 15
v_call: TRBV6-5
d_call: -
j_call: TRBJ1-6
clone_size: -
cdr3_aa: CASSYSGQYNSPLHF
cdr3_nt: TGTGCCAGCAGTTATTCGGGCCAGTATAATTCACCCCTCCACTTT

cdr3_length: 13
v_call: TRBV12-3/TRBV12-4
d_call: -
j_call: TRBJ2-7
clone_size: -
cdr3_aa: CASSLAQTYEQYF
cdr3_nt: TGTGCCAGCAGTTTAGCCCAAACCTACGAGCAGTACTTC

cdr3_length: 18
v_call: TRBV12-3/TRBV12-4
d_call: TRBD1
j_call: TRBJ1-2
clone_size: -
cdr3_aa: CASSFELGQGPANYGYTF
cdr3_nt: TGTGCCAGCAGTTTCGAATTGGGACAGGGACCCGCTAACTATGGCTACACCTTC

cdr3_length: 12
v_call: TRBV12-3/TRBV12-4
d_call: -
j_call: TRBJ1-1
clone_size: -
cdr3_aa: CASSFGNTEAFF
cdr3_nt: TGTGCCAGCAGTTTCGGTAACACTGAAGCTTTCTTT

cdr3_length: 16
v_call: TRBV11-3
d_call: -
j_call: TRBJ1-1
clone_size: medium-sized
cdr3_aa: CASSSPYGTSDTEAFF
cdr3_nt: TGTGCCAGCAGCTCCCCTTACGGGACGAGCGACACTGAAGCTTTCTTT

cdr3_length: 13
v_call: TRBV6-5
d_call: -
j_call: TRBJ1-6
clone_size: few
cdr3_aa: CASSYSSGEPLHF
cdr3_nt: TGTGCCAGCAGTTACTCATCGGGGGAACCCCTCCACTTT

cdr3_length: 15
v_call: TRBV27
d_call: TRBD2
j_call: TRBJ2-7
clone_size: few
cdr3_aa: CASRTGTTIEYEQYF
cdr3_nt: TGTGCCAGCAGAACCGGGACTACCATTGAGTACGAGCAGTACTTC